This is a list of T cell receptor beta chains from one sample in a study of CD8+ T cells in alopecia areata. Data came from immunoSEQ multiplex PCR; TCRdb stores just in-frame clones and leaves some out. The sample shows 130,000 or so clones, around 83% of them seen only once. The sequencing here drew on CD8+ T cells sorted from blood, taken at week 4, from a patient treated with tofacitinib. These receptors all stem from a human donor with alopecia areata. CDR3s include the opening cysteine and the closing phenylalanine or tryptophan. A D gene is named only where the DNA matches it firmly. Clone size appears in some rows only: once, few, many, or a class for an expanded clone.

size	V	D	J	DNA	CDR3
NA	TRBV27	NA	TRBJ2-7	TGTGCCAGCAGCTCCGACAGGTACGAGCAGTACTTC	CASSSDRYEQYF
NA	TRBV19	NA	TRBJ2-7	TGTGCCAGTAGTATGGAGCGGAGCTCCTACGAGCAGTACTTC	CASSMERSSYEQYF
once	TRBV27	NA	TRBJ1-4	TGTGCCAGCAGCCCCGGCCGGGCTGAAAAACTGTTTTTT	CASSPGRAEKLFF
NA	TRBV29-1	NA	TRBJ2-5	TGCAGCGTTGGAGGGATAAAAGAGACCCAGTACTTC	CSVGGIKETQYF
once	TRBV20-1	NA	TRBJ2-1	TGCAGTGCTCGGGATGGGTTCTTC	CSARDGFF
NA	TRBV2	TRBD1	TRBJ1-1	TGTGCCAGAGACAGGGACGGGAACACTGAAGCTTTCTTT	CARDRDGNTEAFF
few	TRBV27	NA	TRBJ2-7	TGTGCCAGCAGTCTCGGGCCCACCTACGAGCAGTACTTC	CASSLGPTYEQYF
few	TRBV5-6	NA	TRBJ2-7	TGTGCCAGCAGCGAGGTAACGGGGGTCTACGAGCAGTACTTC	CASSEVTGVYEQYF
NA	TRBV29-1	NA	TRBJ2-5	TGCAGCGTTGTACCGGGTCAAGAGACCCAGTACTTC	CSVVPGQETQYF
NA	TRBV4-1	TRBD2	TRBJ2-5	TGCGCCAGCAGCCAAGGGACTAGTCGGGAGACCCAGTACTTC	CASSQGTSRETQYF
NA	TRBV5-1	NA	TRBJ2-7	TGCGCCAGCAGCTTGGTCCTCCAGGGGCCCTACGAGCAGTACTTC	CASSLVLQGPYEQYF
NA	TRBV6-1	NA	TRBJ2-3	TGTGCCAGCAGTGAGGAGTTGGGGGGCCCGGTAGATACGCAGTATTTT	CASSEELGGPVDTQYF
NA	TRBV9	NA	TRBJ1-6	TGTGCCAGCAGCGTAGACAGCTATAATTCACCCCTCCACTTT	CASSVDSYNSPLHF
NA	TRBV9	TRBD1	TRBJ2-7	TGTGCCAGCAGCTCCGGACAGGGCCAACGCTACGAGCAGTACTTC	CASSSGQGQRYEQYF
NA	TRBV6-6	TRBD2	TRBJ2-3	TGTGCCAGCAGCCGATCATCTAGCGGAAGCACAGATACGCAGTATTTT	CASSRSSSGSTDTQYF
once	TRBV29-1	TRBD1	TRBJ1-1	TGCAGCGTTGAAGTCGGACAGGGGGCCACTGAAGCTTTCTTT	CSVEVGQGATEAFF
NA	TRBV30	NA	TRBJ2-7	TGTGCCTGGGGGGATAGGGCCGACGAGCAGTACTTC	CAWGDRADEQYF
NA	TRBV30	TRBD1	TRBJ2-2	TGTGCCTGGAGTCCCAGGGGGACCGGCGAATACACCGGGGAGCTGTTTTTT	CAWSPRGTGEYTGELFF
NA	TRBV23-1	NA	TRBJ1-1	TGCGCCAGCAGTCAAACGGAAGGTCAGCTGGATGAAGCTTTCTTT	CASSQTEGQLDEAFF
NA	TRBV5-1	NA	TRBJ2-1	TGCGCCAGCAGCTTGGCCGGGGCCTACAATGAGCAGTTCTTC	CASSLAGAYNEQFF
NA	TRBV4-1	TRBD2	TRBJ2-7	TGCGCCAGCAGCCAGACTAGCGACTACTCCTACGAGCAGTACTTC	CASSQTSDYSYEQYF
once	TRBV7-9	NA	TRBJ2-6	TGTGCCAGCAGCGACCTTTCTGGGGCCAACGTCCTGACTTTC	CASSDLSGANVLTF
once	TRBV6-5	NA	TRBJ1-5	TGTGCCAGCAGTCTGGGGGGAGTCCAGCATTTT	CASSLGGVQHF
NA	TRBV4-1	TRBD2	TRBJ2-3	TGCGCCAGCAGCCAGTTTTCTAGCGGGAGGGATAGCACAGATACGCAGTATTTT	CASSQFSSGRDSTDTQYF
NA	TRBV29-1	TRBD1	TRBJ2-2	TGCAGCGTTGTCCCGGGACAGGGGATGAACACCGGGGAGCTGTTTTTT	CSVVPGQGMNTGELFF
NA	TRBV29-1	NA	TRBJ2-1	TGCAGCGTTGAAGATGAATTAGGGAGTGAGCAGTTCTTC	CSVEDELGSEQFF
NA	TRBV29-1	NA	TRBJ2-1	TGCAGCGTTGAAGATCTAGGCGGCGGCATATACAATGAGCAGTTCTTC	CSVEDLGGGIYNEQFF
NA	TRBV29-1	NA	TRBJ1-2	TGCAGCGTTGAATCCGGGCAGGGAAATGGCTACACCTTC	CSVESGQGNGYTF
once	TRBV7-9	NA	TRBJ2-7	TGTGCCAGCAGCTCAACCCAACCAACGGACAGCCCCGCGGGCGAGCAGTACTTC	CASSSTQPTDSPAGEQYF
NA	TRBV10-3	TRBD1	TRBJ2-5	TGTGCCATCAGTGAGCCGGAAGGGGGCGGAGAGACCCAGTACTTC	CAISEPEGGGETQYF
NA	TRBV7-9	TRBD1	TRBJ2-7	TGTGCCAGCAGCTTACCTACCCGGGGGACAGGGGGATACGAGCAGTACTTC	CASSLPTRGTGGYEQYF
few	TRBV10-3	TRBD1	TRBJ2-7	TGTGCCATCAGTTCCGGGACAGAGATTTCCTACGAGCAGTACTTC	CAISSGTEISYEQYF
NA	TRBV12-5	NA	TRBJ2-1	TGTGCTAGTGGTTTTCCCACCCCCGAGTTCTTC	CASGFPTPEFF
NA	TRBV5-6	TRBD2	TRBJ2-7	TGTGCCAGCAGCTTGGCCAAGCGGGAGATCGCCGAGCAGTACTTC	CASSLAKREIAEQYF
NA	TRBV4-1	NA	TRBJ2-1	TGCGCCAGCAGCCCGGCCGAGGGGAGCTCCTACAATGAGCAGTTCTTC	CASSPAEGSSYNEQFF
NA	TRBV7-6	TRBD1	TRBJ2-5	TGTGCCAGCAGTGTAACGGGACAGGGACAAGAGACCCAGTACTTC	CASSVTGQGQETQYF
few	TRBV29-1	NA	TRBJ2-7	TGCAGCGTTGGGGACACTACCTACGAGCAGTACTTC	CSVGDTTYEQYF
NA	TRBV9	NA	TRBJ2-7	TGTGCCAGCAGCGTCGGGATGGTCGGAGACGAGCAGTACTTC	CASSVGMVGDEQYF
NA	TRBV27	TRBD1	TRBJ2-1	TGTGCCAGCAGTTTAGTTGGGACAGGGGGCTACAATGAGCAGTTCTTC	CASSLVGTGGYNEQFF
few	TRBV29-1	NA	TRBJ2-1	TGCAGCGGCCGGGACCTATTAACTTCCAATGAGCAGTTCTTC	CSGRDLLTSNEQFF
once	TRBV7-8	TRBD1	TRBJ2-7	TGTGCCAGCAGTCGAAACCGGGACAGGGGGCGAGGGGAGCAGTACTTC	CASSRNRDRGRGEQYF
NA	TRBV6-5	NA	TRBJ1-1	TGTGCCAGCAGTTACTCGAAAGACCGCCTGAACACTGAAGCTTTCTTT	CASSYSKDRLNTEAFF
NA	TRBV29-1	NA	TRBJ2-7	TGCAGCGTTGTTGATAAGAGGTCCACCTCCTACGAGCAGTACTTC	CSVVDKRSTSYEQYF
NA	TRBV4-1	NA	TRBJ2-7	TGCGCCAGCAGCCAAGTGGATAGGACAATTGGCGAGCAGTACTTC	CASSQVDRTIGEQYF
NA	TRBV29-1	TRBD1	TRBJ1-1	TGCAGCGTTGACCCGACAGGGTTGGGCACTGAAGCTTTCTTT	CSVDPTGLGTEAFF
NA	TRBV6-1	NA	TRBJ1-5	TGTGCCAGCAGTTTCCCCAGGGAGCGCAATCAGCCCCAGCATTTT	CASSFPRERNQPQHF
few	TRBV21-1	NA	TRBJ2-3	TGTGCCAGCAAACCGGGGGATACGCAGTATTTT	CASKPGDTQYF
NA	TRBV4-1	TRBD1	TRBJ2-5	TGCGCCAGCAGCCAAGTTGGGACAGGGGAAATCCAAGAGACCCAGTACTTC	CASSQVGTGEIQETQYF
NA	TRBV5-5	NA	TRBJ2-7	TGTGCCAGCAGCCTACGAGACCCTTTTTTGGACGAGCAGTACTTC	CASSLRDPFLDEQYF
NA	TRBV2	NA	TRBJ2-6	TGTGCCAGCAGTGAGTTTGGTACCGGGGCCAACGTCCTGACTTTC	CASSEFGTGANVLTF
few	TRBV19	NA	TRBJ1-5	TGTGCCAGTATGTGGGGAGATCAGCCCCAGCATTTT	CASMWGDQPQHF
NA	TRBV19	TRBD1	TRBJ2-1	TGTGCCAGTAGTATGGACAGGGGGTCCTACAATGAGCAGTTCTTC	CASSMDRGSYNEQFF
NA	TRBV29-1	NA	TRBJ2-1	TGCAGCGTAAACTACAATGAGCAGTTCTTC	CSVNYNEQFF
NA	TRBV27	NA	TRBJ2-5	TGTGCCAGCAGTTTATCTCGAGGGGCAGAGACCCAGTACTTC	CASSLSRGAETQYF